Below, 27 T cell receptor beta chains from the same sample are listed, as sequenced in a study of PD-L1 blockade in urothelial cancer. Produced via immunoSEQ multiplex PCR; TCRdb's table is partial and in-frame only. The repertoire holds around 30,000 clones, around 84% seen once, with more than 30% in the top ten. This sample comprised PBMCs, obtained around atezolizumab (anti-PD-L1) treatment. The receptors were gathered from a man in his 60s with urothelial cancer.

This chain uses TRBV5-1 with TRBJ2-6, with 7 bases that match TRBD1. This CDR3 is built from 17 residues. The V gene end was trimmed by 2 bases and the J gene end by 4 bases; junction bases not matched to a gene: 9. Germline V gene lookup returns CDR1 SGHRS and CDR2 YFSETQ. CDR3 sequence (DNA): TGCGCCAGCAGCTTACAGGGGCACGCGTCCGGGGCCAACGTCCTGACTTTC. Amino acid sequence: CASSLQGHASGANVLTF.

The chain uses TRBV18 and TRBJ2-7, with a weak D call TRBD2 (6 bases). The V gene's germline CDR1 is KGHSH and CDR2 LQKENI. V gave up 6 bases and J gave up 3 bases, with 18 bases separating them. There are 15 residues in the CDR3. The CDR3 region is CASSQAGGVGYEQYF. As DNA, the CDR3 is TGTGCCAGCTCCCAGGCCGGAGGGGTCGGCTACGAGCAGTACTTC.

The chain combines TRBV27 with TRBJ2-2, with 7 nucleotides matching TRBD1. This CDR3 is 17 amino acids long. V gave up 5 bases and J gave up 0 bases; unmatched junction bases: 9. Germline CDR1 MNHEY, CDR2 SMNVEV (reference sequence). CDR3 in DNA: TGTGCCAGCAGTCCTCTGTTAGGACAGGCGAACACCGGGGAGCTGTTTTTT. It codes for CASSPLLGQANTGELFF.

The chain couples TRBV11-2 to TRBJ2-2; 10 nucleotides align to TRBD2. J was trimmed by 6 bases and V by 5 bases; bases with no gene match: 6. The CDR3 spans 15 residues. Germline-derived CDR1 and CDR2 are SGHAT and FQNNGV. The chain's CDR3 is CASSQGLARPGELFF. The CDR3 region has the DNA TGTGCCAGCAGCCAGGGACTAGCGCGTCCCGGGGAGCTGTTTTTT.

The rearrangement joins TRBV7-2 to TRBJ1-4; 7 nucleotides match TRBD1. CDR3 length: 15 residues. Germline V CDR1 and CDR2: SGHTA, FQGNSA. Losses at the gene ends were 1 base for V and 6 bases for J; bases not matched to a gene: 5. The DNA of the CDR3 is TGTGCCAGCAGCTTAGGACAGGGCCCATATGAAAAACTGTTTTTT. Its protein product is CASSLGQGPYEKLFF.

This clone was seen only a few times. The chain is built from TRBV18 and TRBJ2-3, with 8 bases identical to TRBD2. Losses at the gene ends were 5 bases for V and 2 bases for J; bases not matched to a gene: 9. This CDR3 spans 16 amino acids. Looked up from germline, CDR1 is KGHSH and CDR2 is LQKENI. CDR3 sequence: CASSTDGGAFTDTQYF. DNA of the CDR3: TGTGCCAGCTCAACGGACGGGGGGGCGTTCACAGATACGCAGTATTTT. Using reference TRBV18 and TRBJ2-3 for the parts outside the CDR3, the full variable domain is NAGVMQNPRHLVRRRGQEARLRCSPMKGHSHVYWYRQLPEEGLKFMVYLQKENIIDESGMPKERFSAEFPKEGPSILRIQQVVRGDSAAYFCASSTDGGAFTDTQYFGPGTRLTVL.

The chain recombines TRBV5-1 with TRBJ2-1; D is unresolved. CDR3 size: 14 residues. Germline loops: CDR1 SGHRS, CDR2 YFSETQ. V lost 3 bases and J 2 bases, leaving 9 bases between the germline ends. The CDR3 here is CASSSGLTYNEQFF. CDR3 nucleotide sequence: TGCGCCAGCAGCTCCGGGTTGACCTACAATGAGCAGTTCTTC.

With respect to this clone: One end of the junction fails to match germline, which may point to a read error. The chain carries TRBV13 and TRBJ1-5; D is uncertain. The CDR3 consists of 15 residues. CDR1 is PRHDT, CDR2 FYEKMQ, per germline (reference sequence). CDR3 bases: TGTGCCAGCACCTTACGGCGGGGAAGCAATCAGCCCCAGCATTTT. This translates into CASTLRRGSNQPQHF.

The J gene is TRBJ2-3, the V gene TRBV5-1; 9 bases map to TRBD1. The CDR3 is made up of 13 amino acids. J gave up 4 bases and V 6 bases, and 3 bases lay outside the gene matches. Germline values: CDR1 SGHRS, CDR2 YFSETQ. In DNA form, the CDR3 reads TGCGCCAGCACGGGACAGGGTCCAGATACGCAGTATTTT. Translating gives CASTGQGPDTQYF. Full variable domain (rest looked up from reference TRBV5-1 and TRBJ2-3): KAGVTQTPRYLIKTRGQQVTLSCSPISGHRSVSWYQQTPGQGLQFLFEYFSETQRNKGNFPGRFSGRQFSNSRSEMNVSTLELGDSALYLCASTGQGPDTQYFGPGTRLTVL.

The J gene is TRBJ2-5, the V gene TRBV5-4; maybe TRBD2 (5 bases). V was pared by 2 bases and J by 5 bases, with 16 bases between. The V gene's germline CDR1 is SGHNT and CDR2 YYREEE (reference sequence). The CDR3 runs to 15 residues. DNA for the CDR3: TGTGCCAGCAGCTTTCCGGGATCACGGGTGGAGACCCAGTACTTC. This encodes CASSFPGSRVETQYF.

The genes are TRBV6-4 and TRBJ2-3, with 11 bases identical to TRBD2. V lost 9 bases, J lost 6 bases, and 5 bases stayed unmatched. The CDR3 loop spans 13 amino acids. Germline CDR1 reads MRHNA; CDR2 reads SNTAGT. The CDR3 DNA reads as TGTGCCAGTAGCGGGGGGGCCGAGGATACGCAGTATTTT. Translating it yields CASSGGAEDTQYF.

The rearrangement uses TRBV5-4 and TRBJ2-5; D unresolved. V lost 6 bases and J 5 bases, leaving 8 bases between the germline ends. Germline CDR1 reads SGHNT; CDR2 reads YYREEE (reference sequence). This CDR3 region has 11 residues. As DNA, the CDR3 is TGTGCCAGCACCCTCGGTGAGACCCAGTACTTC. This translates into CASTLGETQYF.

This chain links TRBV10-1 with TRBJ2-7; a weak D match, TRBD1 (5 bases). Trimming took 8 bases from V and 2 from J, leaving 10 bases between them. This CDR3 is built from 12 residues. The germline V gene has CDR1 WNHNN and CDR2 SYGVQD (reference sequence). The chain's CDR3 is CASGAVAYEQYF. In DNA form, the CDR3 reads TGCGCCAGCGGGGCGGTAGCCTACGAGCAGTACTTC.

This rearrangement joins TRBV5-4 to TRBJ1-2; 7 bases are shared with TRBD1. CDR3 size: 16 residues. The germline CDR1 and CDR2 sequences are SGHNT and YYREEE (reference sequence). V was pared by 6 bases and J by 6 bases, with 17 bases of the junction left unmatched. CDR3 bases: TGTGCCAGCACCAAACCCGGGACCGGGACAGTAAATGGCTACACCTTC. It specifies CASTKPGTGTVNGYTF. The whole variable domain, filled in from reference TRBV5-4 and TRBJ1-2, reads ETGVTQSPTHLIKTRGQQVTLRCSSQSGHNTVSWYQQALGQGPQFIFQYYREEENGRGNFPPRFSGLQFPNYSSELNVNALELDDSALYLCASTKPGTGTVNGYTFGSGTRLTVV.

The chain joins TRBV27 to TRBJ1-5, with TRBD1 matching over 8 bases. Trimming took 6 bases from V and 4 from J; bases not matched to a gene: 23. CDR1 is MNHEY, CDR2 SMNVEV, per germline (reference sequence). CDR3 size: 20 residues. The DNA for the CDR3 is TGTGCCAGCAGCCACTACTCCGGGACAGGTTTTCTAGGTGTAAATCAGCCCCAGCATTTT. It specifies CASSHYSGTGFLGVNQPQHF.

This clone was observed a few times. V is TRBV7-9 and J is TRBJ1-1; the match to TRBD1 covers 7 bases. This CDR3 comprises 13 residues. V trimming: 6 bases; J trimming: 7 bases; junction bases outside the gene matches: 8. Looked up from germline, CDR1 is SEHNR and CDR2 is FQNEAQ (reference sequence). This chain's CDR3 is CASRGGQSHEAFF. CDR3 nucleotides: TGTGCCAGCAGAGGGGGACAGTCACATGAAGCTTTCTTT.

Worth noting for this clone: This same CDR3 is encoded by further DNA sequences in the sample. This chain connects TRBV7-2 to TRBJ1-2, with 7 nucleotides matching TRBD1. The length of the CDR3 is 15 residues. The germline gives CDR1 SGHTA, CDR2 FQGNSA. Losses at the gene ends were 2 bases for V and 1 base for J; bases not matched to a gene: 4. DNA of the CDR3: TGTGCCAGCAGCTTACCAGGGGGAATTAACTATGGCTACACCTTC. This translates into CASSLPGGINYGYTF. Full variable domain (rest looked up from reference TRBV7-2 and TRBJ1-2): GAGVSQSPSNKVTEKGKDVELRCDPISGHTALYWYRQSLGQGLEFLIYFQGNSAPDKSGLPSDRFSAERTGGSVSTLTIQRTQQEDSAVYLCASSLPGGINYGYTFGSGTRLTVV.

The chain combines TRBV19 with TRBJ1-1; 9 bases align to TRBD1. The J segment lost 6 bases and the V segment lost 5 bases, leaving 16 bases of the junction unmatched. CDR3 size: 17 residues. Germline CDR1 reads LNHDA; CDR2 reads SQIVND (reference sequence). CDR3 nucleotides: TGTGCCAGTAGTCCAACCCCGGGACAGGGTAAGGTCGCTGAAGCTTTCTTT. Its protein product is CASSPTPGQGKVAEAFF.

In this sample, this clone turned up once. The chain joins TRBV16 to TRBJ2-7, with D tentatively TRBD2 (5 bases). V dropped 4 bases and J dropped 2 bases, with 12 bases sitting between them. This CDR3 spans 14 amino acids. Per the germline V gene, CDR1 is KGHSY and CDR2 is FQNENV. Here the CDR3 reads CASSPTGGAYEQYF. The DNA of the CDR3 is TGTGCCAGCAGCCCCACTGGAGGAGCCTACGAGCAGTACTTC. Supplemented by reference TRBV16 and TRBJ2-7, the full variable domain reads GEEVAQTPKHLVRGEGQKAKLYCAPIKGHSYVFWYQQVLKNEFKFLISFQNENVFDETGMPKERFSAKCLPNSPCSLEIQATKLEDSAVYFCASSPTGGAYEQYFGPGTRLTVT.

The chain is built from TRBV7-9 and TRBJ1-1, with D hard to call. The germline CDR1 and CDR2 sequences are SEHNR and FQNEAQ (reference sequence). The V end was cut by 5 bases, the J end by 3 bases, with 4 bases between. The CDR3 covers 11 residues. The DNA for the CDR3 is TGTGCCAGCAGCCCGGACACTGAAGCTTTCTTT. Translation: CASSPDTEAFF.

The chain links TRBV12-5 to TRBJ2-1, with D uncertain. V was pared by 3 bases and J by 9 bases, with 18 bases between. The CDR3 is made up of 15 amino acids. From germline, CDR1 is LGHNT and CDR2 FRNRAP. The CDR3 DNA reads TGTGCTAGTGGTTTCAACCTTCTAATGTCCGGTGAGCAGTTCTTC. It codes for CASGFNLLMSGEQFF.

The chain is built from TRBV19 and TRBJ2-7; 8 positions agree with TRBD2. CDR3 size: 14 residues. J lost 4 bases, V lost 5 bases, and 7 bases had no gene match. CDR1 is LNHDA, CDR2 SQIVND, per germline (reference sequence). CDR3 protein: CASSSREGFYEQYF. The CDR3 DNA follows: TGTGCCAGTAGTTCTCGGGAGGGCTTTTACGAGCAGTACTTC.

V gene TRBV5-1 combines with J gene TRBJ1-2; D is unresolved. Germline CDR1 reads SGHRS; CDR2 reads YFSETQ. The CDR3 is made up of 12 amino acids. V lost 6 bases, J lost 4 bases, and 10 bases lay in between. This CDR3 is CASTESGYGYTF. In DNA form, the CDR3 reads TGCGCCAGCACCGAGTCGGGCTATGGCTACACCTTC.

This chain uses TRBV5-6 with TRBJ2-3; D gene ambiguous. From germline, CDR1 is SGHDT and CDR2 YYEEEE. This CDR3 region has 16 residues. V shed 2 bases and J shed 4 bases, with 17 bases lying between them. CDR3 in DNA: TGTGCCAGCAGCTTTCTGGAGCCGGGTCGGGCAGATACGCAGTATTTT. It translates to CASSFLEPGRADTQYF. Full variable domain (remainder filled in from reference TRBV5-6 and TRBJ2-3): DAGVTQSPTHLIKTRGQQVTLRCSPKSGHDTVSWYQQALGQGPQFIFQYYEEEERQRGNFPDRFSGHQFPNYSSELNVNALLLGDSALYLCASSFLEPGRADTQYFGPGTRLTVL.

This clone was seen a few times. The chain uses TRBV7-6 and TRBJ1-1, with D uncertain. The germline V gene encodes CDR1 SGHVS and CDR2 FNYEAQ. This CDR3 has 13 amino acids. V dropped 1 base and J dropped 1 base, with 4 bases sitting between them. In DNA form, the CDR3 reads TGTGCCAGCAGCTTAGACAGGAACACTGAAGCTTTCTTT. Translation gives CASSLDRNTEAFF. The full variable domain, rest sourced from reference TRBV7-6 and TRBJ1-1, is GAGVSQSPRYKVTKRGQDVALRCDPISGHVSLYWYRQALGQGPEFLTYFNYEAQQDKSGLPNDRFSAERPEGSISTLTIQRTEQRDSAMYRCASSLDRNTEAFFGQGTRLTVV.

This chain joins TRBV11-3 and TRBJ2-7, with D perhaps matching TRBD1 (6 bases). This CDR3 has 14 amino acids. The germline V gene encodes CDR1 SGHNT and CDR2 YENEEA. Trimming shortened V by 4 bases and J by 1 base, and 11 bases separated the two germline ends. In nucleotides, the CDR3 is TGTGCCAGCAGCTGCCAGGACAGTTCCTACGAGCAGTACTTC. As protein: CASSCQDSSYEQYF.

The chain combines TRBV30 with TRBJ1-2; tentatively, D is TRBD1 (6 bases). CDR1 is GTSNPN, CDR2 SVGIG, per germline (reference sequence). V lost 0 bases, J lost 0 bases, and 8 bases lay in between. This CDR3 is built from 14 residues. Here the CDR3 DNA reads TGTGCCTGGAGTGTAGGGGGGGCTAACTATGGCTACACCTTC. As protein: CAWSVGGANYGYTF. Full variable domain (outside the CDR3, taken from reference TRBV30 and TRBJ1-2): SQTIHQWPATLVQPVGSPLSLECTVEGTSNPNLYWYRQAAGRGLQLLFYSVGIGQISSEVPQNLSASRPQDRQFILSSKKLLLSDSGFYLCAWSVGGANYGYTFGSGTRLTVV.